The rows below give T cell receptor beta chains drawn from one sample of a study of breast tumors, draining lymph nodes, adjacent tissues. TCRdb re-derived calls from the multiplex PCR reads in MiXCR, one entry per CDR3 protein. The sample contains 60,000 to 65,000 distinct CDR3 sequences, around 60% of which appear only once. The sample was breast tumor tissue. The origin of the receptors is a female donor with breast cancer. Some clones in this sample may be carry-over from other donors' samples. Each CDR3 is given with its conserved first and last residue. D genes are given only for firm matches. Size is stated for part of the rows, as once, few or many counts, or as a class when the clone is expanded.

v_call	clone_size	d_call	j_call	cdr3_nt	cdr3_aa
TRBV20-1	NA	TRBD2	TRBJ2-3	TGCAGTGCTAGAGATGCTACTAGCGGGGGGGAAGATACGCAGTATTTT	CSARDATSGGEDTQYF
TRBV20-1	NA	TRBD1	TRBJ1-2	TGCAGTGCGTCGGCGACAGGGTTTGGCTACACCTTC	CSASATGFGYTF
TRBV11-2	NA	TRBD1	TRBJ1-5	TGTGCCAGCAGCCCCGGGACAGGGGGCAATGAGCATTTT	CASSPGTGGNEHF
TRBV20-1	NA	NA	TRBJ2-7	TGCAGTGCTAGAGCAGGGACCTACGAGCAGTACTTC	CSARAGTYEQYF
TRBV2	once	NA	TRBJ1-2	TGTGCCAGCAGTGTAACCATAGCGGGGGACAACCAAGAATTGAGGACAGAAGTCTATGGCTACACCTTC	CASSVTIAGDNQELRTEVYGYTF
TRBV20-1	many	TRBD1	TRBJ2-3	TGCAGTGCTAGGGGGGTGACAGGGAATTGGGATACGCAGTATTTT	CSARGVTGNWDTQYF
TRBV20-1	few	TRBD2	TRBJ2-5	TGCAGTGCTAGATTGGCTAGCGGAGCACAAGAGACCCAGTACTTC	CSARLASGAQETQYF
TRBV4-1	many	TRBD1	TRBJ2-5	TGCGCCAGCAGCCAAGATCGAGGACAGGGGGAGACCCAGTACTTC	CASSQDRGQGETQYF
TRBV15	NA	NA	TRBJ1-5	TGTGCCACCAGCAGCCCGGACAGCAGCAATCAGCCCCAGCATTTT	CATSSPDSSNQPQHF
TRBV7-9	NA	TRBD2	TRBJ2-5	TGTGCCAGCAGCTCAGGACTAGCGGGAGGAGAGACCCAGCACTTC	CASSSGLAGGETQHF
TRBV5-6	NA	NA	TRBJ1-3	TGTGCCAGCAGCCTTGGGGAGATGCGGCTCTCTGGAAACACCATATATTTT	CASSLGEMRLSGNTIYF
TRBV7-8	NA	TRBD1	TRBJ1-5	TGTGCCAGCAGCCGGACAGGGGGGGCTAGAGGCAATCAGCCCCAGCATTTT	CASSRTGGARGNQPQHF
TRBV7-2	NA	NA	TRBJ1-5	TGTGCCAGCAGCTTTTACCGGGAGACAGAGACCCAGCATTTT	CASSFYRETETQHF
TRBV19	NA	TRBD2	TRBJ2-7	TGTGCCAGTAGTGCGGGACTAGCGGGAGGCGAGCAGTACTTC	CASSAGLAGGEQYF
TRBV6-1	many	NA	TRBJ1-5	TGTGCCAGCAGTGTTGCGGGGGGTGCGAGGCAGCCCCAGCATTTT	CASSVAGGARQPQHF
TRBV19	few	NA	TRBJ2-2	TGTGCCAGTAGCGACCGGGGGATTACCGGGGAGCTGTTTTTT	CASSDRGITGELFF
TRBV2	many	NA	TRBJ2-3	TGTGCCAGCAAAAGAGGGGCGGGGGCTCCTAGCACAGATACGCAGTATTTT	CASKRGAGAPSTDTQYF
TRBV14	NA	TRBD1	TRBJ2-7	TGTGCCAGCAGCCAATGGGACGGGGGACAGGAGACCAACGAGCAGTACTTC	CASSQWDGGQETNEQYF
TRBV20-1	NA	TRBD1	TRBJ2-7	TGCAGTGCTCGGTTAACAGGGGAAAGGTACGAGCAGTACTTC	CSARLTGERYEQYF
TRBV29-1	once	TRBD1	TRBJ2-1	TGCAGCGTTGAGGTGTGGGACAGGGGGAGGGATGAGCAGTTCTTC	CSVEVWDRGRDEQFF
TRBV7-3	many	NA	TRBJ1-1	TGTGCCAGCAGCCTGAAGGGGGACACTGAAGCTTTCTTT	CASSLKGDTEAFF
TRBV6-1	NA	NA	TRBJ2-7	TGTGCCAGCAGCCCGGGGGATTACGAGCAGTACTTC	CASSPGDYEQYF
TRBV29-1	NA	TRBD2	TRBJ2-1	TGCAGCGCCAAGCGGGGGCCAGACAATGAGCAGTTCTTC	CSAKRGPDNEQFF
TRBV5-8	many	TRBD1	TRBJ1-2	TGTGCCAGCATCCGGACAGGAACCAACTATGGCTACACCTTC	CASIRTGTNYGYTF